Listed below are T cell receptor beta chains from one sample, sequenced in a study of T cells expressing NK-cell markers. TCRdb reprocessed the 5' RACE reads and keeps a single row for each CDR3 protein, giving no DNA. This listing includes some 600,000 distinct CDR3 sequences. The specimen sequenced was blood T cells: a sorted CD56 or NKG2C T cell subset, CD4+ or CD8+ T cells, or bulk PBMC T cells (not recorded which). These receptors came from a man younger than 35 in good health. CDR3s include the opening cysteine and the closing phenylalanine or tryptophan.

CDR3aa: CASSHTYEQYF; v_gene: TRBV9; j_gene: TRBJ2-7
CDR3aa: CATSDVSGTNTGELFF; v_gene: TRBV24-1; j_gene: TRBJ2-2
CDR3aa: CASSLATATELNEQFF; v_gene: TRBV7-9; j_gene: TRBJ2-1
CDR3aa: CASSYFQGGSPLHF; v_gene: TRBV6-5; j_gene: TRBJ1-6
CDR3aa: CASSWGLQETQYF; v_gene: TRBV7-2; j_gene: TRBJ2-5
CDR3aa: CASSLRTSIRGTQYF; v_gene: TRBV6-5; j_gene: TRBJ2-5
CDR3aa: CSARASTGKSTDTQYF; v_gene: TRBV20-1; j_gene: TRBJ2-3
CDR3aa: CASSSEGGRTDTQYF; v_gene: TRBV5-1; j_gene: TRBJ2-3
CDR3aa: CASSQVIRQSTGNTIYF; v_gene: TRBV4-1; j_gene: TRBJ1-3
CDR3aa: CSADRPGTSGAPQFF; v_gene: TRBV20-1; j_gene: TRBJ2-1
CDR3aa: CASTGGRASTNTGELFF; v_gene: TRBV6-5; j_gene: TRBJ2-2
CDR3aa: CASSFGGLETQYF; v_gene: TRBV5-1; j_gene: TRBJ2-5
CDR3aa: CAWSALADIGTDTQYF; v_gene: TRBV30; j_gene: TRBJ2-3
CDR3aa: CATSDLWDGELFF; v_gene: TRBV24-1; j_gene: TRBJ2-2
CDR3aa: CASSLVSGDAFF; v_gene: TRBV11-1; j_gene: TRBJ1-1
CDR3aa: CASRAGTSYGYTF; v_gene: TRBV10-1; j_gene: TRBJ1-2
CDR3aa: CASSSRDGPSDTQYF; v_gene: TRBV4-1; j_gene: TRBJ2-3
CDR3aa: CASSPGTSGRPSYNEQFF; v_gene: TRBV6-2/TRBV6-3; j_gene: TRBJ2-1
CDR3aa: CAIAPGAGSPSYNEQFF; v_gene: TRBV4-2; j_gene: TRBJ2-1
CDR3aa: CASSLGGEGEQFF; v_gene: TRBV5-1; j_gene: TRBJ2-1
CDR3aa: CAISERRGNSPLHF; v_gene: TRBV10-3; j_gene: TRBJ1-6
CDR3aa: CATSRERSQAYLAGELFF; v_gene: TRBV15; j_gene: TRBJ2-2
CDR3aa: CASSPNDDEQYF; v_gene: TRBV3-1; j_gene: TRBJ2-7
CDR3aa: CAGRPTPGLETQYF; v_gene: TRBV2; j_gene: TRBJ2-5
CDR3aa: CASSSGTRAKNIQYF; v_gene: TRBV6-2/TRBV6-3; j_gene: TRBJ2-4
CDR3aa: CASSQGQGRGEKLFF; v_gene: TRBV7-6; j_gene: TRBJ1-4
CDR3aa: CSARPSVSRIYEQYF; v_gene: TRBV20-1; j_gene: TRBJ2-7
CDR3aa: CASSSTPGAYNEQFF; v_gene: TRBV7-9; j_gene: TRBJ2-1
CDR3aa: CAISDPGGFTEAFF; v_gene: TRBV10-3; j_gene: TRBJ1-1
CDR3aa: CASSETGWEQYF; v_gene: TRBV12-3/TRBV12-4; j_gene: TRBJ2-7
CDR3aa: CASRLGTSQPGDTQYF; v_gene: TRBV27; j_gene: TRBJ2-3
CDR3aa: CASSLETVTDTQYF; v_gene: TRBV5-4; j_gene: TRBJ2-3
CDR3aa: CASSAAGILAKNIQYF; v_gene: TRBV27; j_gene: TRBJ2-4
CDR3aa: CASSSMTANNYGYTF; v_gene: TRBV6-5; j_gene: TRBJ1-2
CDR3aa: CSAFDRGIRETQYF; v_gene: TRBV20-1; j_gene: TRBJ2-5
CDR3aa: CSAEMPGLAYNEQFF; v_gene: TRBV20-1; j_gene: TRBJ2-1
CDR3aa: CASSLDRSYNEQFF; v_gene: TRBV5-1; j_gene: TRBJ2-1
CDR3aa: CASSSTGVRQPQHF; v_gene: TRBV7-6; j_gene: TRBJ1-5
CDR3aa: CASSVAPRAYNEQFF; v_gene: TRBV9; j_gene: TRBJ2-1
CDR3aa: CASSYFRREASYEQYF; v_gene: TRBV6-5; j_gene: TRBJ2-7